The 13 T cell receptor beta chains below all came from one sample that was sequenced in a study of read filtering for tumor transcriptome and immune sequencing. From about 400 ng of RNA, a library with molecular barcoded alpha/delta and beta/gamma adaptors was made. Via MiXCR, TCRdb re-called the reads, giving one row per CDR3 protein. The table includes approximately 140,000 distinct CDR3 sequences, over 10% detected once. Sequencing used a population of CD138-negative cells sorted from bone marrow. The source is a donor at least 40 years old with multiple myeloma.

CDR3 loop: CASSSGGLAGSFRETQYF. The CDR3 bases are TGCGCCAGCAGTTCTGGGGGGCTAGCGGGATCCTTTCGAGAGACCCAGTACTTC. The chain has TRBV5-1 and TRBJ2-5, with TRBD2 matching 9 bases. Germline loops: CDR1 SGHRS, CDR2 YFSETQ. The CDR3 spans 18 residues. J was trimmed by 4 bases and V by 5 bases; bases with no gene match: 18.

Comment on this clonotype: A much larger clone differs from this one at a single base, so this may be a read error. This chain uses TRBV12-3 or TRBV12-4 with TRBJ2-5, with D perhaps matching TRBD1 or TRBD2 (7 bases each). The CDR3 extends over 12 amino acids. The CDR3 nucleotides read TGTGCCAGCCAGACAGGGAGGGAGACCCAGTGCTTC. Protein sequence: CASQTGRETQCF.

The rearrangement joins TRBV9 to TRBJ2-3; 7 bases are shared with TRBD1. The length of the CDR3 is 15 residues. With V trimmed by 3 bases and J by 4 bases, 8 bases remained unmatched. Germline CDR1 SGDLS, CDR2 YYNGEE. The CDR3, as DNA: TGTGCCAGCAGCGCCAGACAGGGCAACGCAGATACGCAGTATTTT. It encodes CASSARQGNADTQYF.

Turning to this clonotype: A much larger clone differs from this one at a single base, so this may be a read error. CDR3 DNA: TGCAGCGCCCTCGAGACAATAAACACCGGGGAGCTGTTTTTT. Encoded protein: CSALETINTGELFF. This chain connects TRBV29-1 to TRBJ2-2; D is undetermined. V was clipped by 7 bases and J by 2 bases, with 14 bases between them. Germline V gene sequence: CDR1 SQVTM, CDR2 ANQGSEA. There are 14 residues in the CDR3.

This clonotype was picked up many times. The chain carries TRBV6-5 and TRBJ1-4; possible D gene TRBD1, 6 bases. Germline CDR1 is MNHEY and CDR2 is SVGAGI. Trimming cost V 8 bases and J 6 bases, with 10 bases left between them. This CDR3 comprises 12 residues. In nucleotides, the CDR3 is TGTGCCAGCGGGGGGCAATATGAAAAACTGTTTTTT. As protein: CASGGQYEKLFF.

This clonotype was recorded at least ten times. The chain joins TRBV5-6 to TRBJ2-1; 10 bases are shared with TRBD2. V shed 3 bases and J 8 bases; nucleotides not matched to a gene: 14. The CDR3 is 17 residues long. Per the germline V gene, CDR1 is SGHDT and CDR2 is YYEEEE. The CDR3 spells CASSSPLSSGRRDEQFF. For the CDR3, the DNA is TGTGCCAGCAGCTCGCCCCTCTCTAGCGGGAGACGCGATGAGCAGTTCTTC.

This clonotype appeared a few times. This may arise from a read error, as a much more abundant clone is one base away. This is likely a read error, given that the CDR3 carries no conserved phenylalanine or tryptophan at its end. V is TRBV24-1 and J is TRBJ2-1; 7 bases match TRBD2. Germline CDR1 reads KGHDR; CDR2 reads SFDVKD. With V trimmed by 7 bases and J by 4 bases, 3 bases remained unmatched. This CDR3 contains 13 residues. CDR3 in DNA: TGTGCCACCAGGGGGGGGGGTTACAATGAGCAGTTCCTC. Translating gives CATRGGGYNEQFL.

This clonotype occurred many times. The genes are TRBV29-1 and TRBJ2-7; D is unclear. Trimming removed 4 bases at V and 7 bases at J, with 23 bases between. CDR1 is SQVTM, CDR2 ANQGSEA, per germline. The CDR3 is 15 residues long. The CDR3 nucleotides read TGCAGCGTTGGGCCCCCCCGGTCCATGGCTGCGGAGCAGTACTTC. This gives the protein CSVGPPRSMAAEQYF.

This clonotype was counted only a few times. This rearrangement joins TRBV29-1 to TRBJ2-1, with D possibly matching TRBD2 (6 bases). Trimming left V 6 bases short and J 2 bases short, with 11 bases between. Per germline, CDR1 SQVTM and CDR2 ANQGSEA. CDR3 length equals 13 residues. CDR3 sequence (DNA): TGCAGCGTCCGGGAGTTGCCCTACAATGAGCAGTTCTTC. Its protein product is CSVRELPYNEQFF.

This clonotype was picked up many times. The chain links TRBV9 to TRBJ2-3; perhaps D is TRBD1 or TRBD2 (5 bases each). The length of the CDR3 is 15 residues. Trimming pared 4 bases from V and 6 bases from J, leaving 18 bases between. Germline V gene lookup returns CDR1 SGDLS and CDR2 YYNGEE. DNA for the CDR3: TGTGCCAGCAGCCCCCGGGACCTCCCTGGCGATACGCAGTATTTT. This encodes CASSPRDLPGDTQYF.

As regards this clonotype: Just one base apart from a much larger clone, this may be a read error. The V and J genes are TRBV3-1 and TRBJ1-5; D is uncertain. Germline-derived CDR1 and CDR2 are LGHDT and YNNKEL (reference sequence). CDR3 length: 13 amino acids. CDR3 nucleotide sequence: TGTGCCAGCAGCCCGGGGTTCGGGCAGCCCCAGCGTTTT. Amino acids: CASSPGFGQPQRF. Using reference TRBV3-1 and TRBJ1-5 for the parts outside the CDR3, the full variable domain is DTAVSQTPKYLVTQMGNDKSIKCEQNLGHDTMYWYKQDSKKFLKIMFSYNNKELIINETVPNRFSPKSPDKAHLNLHINSLELGDSAVYFCASSPGFGQPQRFGDGTRLSIL.

The table lists this clonotype with many counts. The rearrangement joins TRBV10-3 to TRBJ1-5; no reliable D call. Germline loops: CDR1 ENHRY, CDR2 SYGVKD. V was cut by 6 bases and J by 4 bases, with 7 bases left in between. The CDR3 extends over 12 amino acids. DNA of the CDR3: TGTGCCATCAGCGTGGATAATCAGCCCCAGCATTTT. Translating it yields CAISVDNQPQHF.

In this sample, this clonotype turned up many times. The V gene is TRBV3-1, the J gene TRBJ2-2; 7 positions match TRBD1. V trimming: 1 base; J trimming: 5 bases; junction bases outside the gene matches: 7. This CDR3 is 16 amino acids long. Looked up from germline, CDR1 is LGHDT and CDR2 is YNNKEL (reference sequence). CDR3 in DNA: TGTGCCAGCAGCCAAGGGGACAGCCGATGGACCGGGGAGCTGTTTTTT. It is translated as CASSQGDSRWTGELFF. Together with reference TRBV3-1 and TRBJ2-2, the CDR3 gives the full variable domain: DTAVSQTPKYLVTQMGNDKSIKCEQNLGHDTMYWYKQDSKKFLKIMFSYNNKELIINETVPNRFSPKSPDKAHLNLHINSLELGDSAVYFCASSQGDSRWTGELFFGEGSRLTVL.